The next 5 T cell receptor beta chains were all read from a single sample in a study of blood T cell repertoires in COVID-19 (TCRdb year 2020). Library creation used the immunoSEQ multiplex PCR assay. TCRdb took over this immuneACCESS table, retaining in-frame rearrangements with V and J assigned. Such tables are incomplete; in checked studies, under half of the missing clones stem from an unresolved V gene, and the remainder is unexplained. This sample comprises roughly 220,000 clones, about 88% of them detected only once. Of the sample, approximately 2.7% is held by the ten largest clones. The sample was PBMCs or T cells enriched from blood (not recorded which). These receptors originate from a woman aged 25 to 39 who had recovered from COVID-19.

The V and J genes are TRBV4-2 and TRBJ1-2; perhaps TRBD1 as D (5 bases). V lost 4 bases and J lost 2, with 17 bases in between. This CDR3 spans 16 amino acids. CDR1 is LGHNA, CDR2 YNFKEQ, per germline. CDR3 region: CASSPLPQGLNYGYTF. The DNA of the CDR3 is TGTGCCAGCAGCCCCCTACCTCAGGGCCTAAACTATGGCTACACCTTC.

The CDR3 DNA reads as TGTGCCAGCAGACTTATAGAGACCCAGTACTTC. Translation gives CASRLIETQYF. V is TRBV9 and J is TRBJ2-5; D not resolved. Germline loops: CDR1 SGDLS, CDR2 YYNGEE. With 5 bases removed from V and 4 bases from J, the gap between germline ends came to 6 bases. The CDR3 extends over 11 amino acids.

The chain employs TRBV5-1 and TRBJ2-5; possibly TRBD2 for D (6 bases). Germline V gives CDR1 SGHRS, CDR2 YFSETQ. Trimming took 7 bases from V and 5 from J, leaving 12 bases between them. CDR3 length: 12 amino acids. CDR3 residues: CASGGSGETQYF. The CDR3, as DNA: TGCGCCAGCGGGGGGTCAGGGGAGACCCAGTACTTC. The whole variable domain, remainder taken from reference TRBV5-1 and TRBJ2-5, is KAGVTQTPRYLIKTRGQQVTLSCSPISGHRSVSWYQQTPGQGLQFLFEYFSETQRNKGNFPGRFSGRQFSNSRSEMNVSTLELGDSALYLCASGGSGETQYFGPGTRLLVL.

The chain uses TRBV5-1 and TRBJ2-2; the D gene is possibly TRBD1 (6 bases). The CDR3 covers 14 residues. Germline CDR1 and CDR2: SGHRS and YFSETQ. V was cut by 2 bases and J by 5 bases, with 10 bases left in between. The DNA for the CDR3 is TGCGCCAGCAGCTTACTGCAGGGGACCGGGGAGCTGTTTTTT. It specifies CASSLLQGTGELFF.

On this clone: Germline is not matched at one junction end, which may reflect a read error. The chain couples TRBV7-3 to TRBJ1-1; TRBD1 is a possible D gene (6 bases). This CDR3 is built from 15 residues. From germline, CDR1 is SGHTA and CDR2 FQGTGA. The CDR3 reads CASSLTGALNTEAFF. CDR3 nucleotide sequence: TGTGCCAGCAGCCTAACGGGGGCCTTGAACACTGAAGCTTTCTTT.